The rows below give T cell receptor beta chains drawn from one sample of a study of T-cell reconstitution after alpha-beta-depleted transplantation in children. TCRdb reprocessed the PCR reads with MiXCR, giving one entry per CDR3 protein. The sample holds around 420,000 distinct CDR3 sequences, about 17% seen once. This specimen was PBMCs, mostly from graft donor cells, taken 360 days after TCRalphabeta/CD19-depleted stem cell transplant. These receptors were collected from a boy under two years old who had a stem cell transplant for Wiskott-Aldrich syndrome, so the T cells may come from the graft donor. CDR3s include the opening cysteine and the closing phenylalanine or tryptophan. A D gene is named only where the DNA matches it firmly. Size tells how often a clone was seen (once, few, many) or the class of an expanded clone, and some rows leave it out.

v_call clone_size d_call cdr3_aa
TRBV7-9 many - CASSRDRVGDSPLHF
TRBV20-1 - TRBD2 CSAYRLADTGELFF
TRBV12-3/TRBV12-4 many - CASSLVGYGYTF
TRBV4-1 few - CASSQIGGYEQFF
TRBV10-3 - - CAISESGPGTTEAFF
TRBV2 - TRBD1 CASSDGTGGTGELFF
TRBV7-2 few - CASSQSVMGETQYF
TRBV6-1 - - CASSRSGKGTGELFF
TRBV6-1 few - CASSLNRARNTGELFF
TRBV7-2 - TRBD2 CASSLWPGTIEQFF
TRBV24-1 few TRBD2 CATSDVLAAETQYF
TRBV6-2/TRBV6-3 - TRBD1 CASRGTGQGIYEQYF
TRBV5-1 - - CASSLGGVEPYEQYF
TRBV5-5 few - CASSLANRVGQETQYF
TRBV14 - - CASSQFWGEQFF
TRBV21-1 few - CASSKTSGENYEQYF
TRBV5-1 - TRBD2 CASSLGVVAGGPTHEQYF
TRBV7-9 few - CASTRDKRDPNEKLFF
TRBV18 - TRBD2 CASSPFGGTISRYEQYF
TRBV20-1 - - CSARPGFNYSGANVLTF
TRBV12-3/TRBV12-4 many - CASSFGDRYTF
TRBV4-1 - TRBD1 CASRHGTGPSNTEAFF
TRBV10-3 few TRBD2 CAISGTSGRLDTQYF
TRBV7-9 many - CASSWGQNTEAFF
TRBV5-1 few - CASNRPSNTGELFF
TRBV12-3/TRBV12-4 few - CASSSTRNEQFF
TRBV20-1 few - CSARAVSSYNEQFF
TRBV2 few - CASTAGPGLQQFF
TRBV20-1 - - CSARPNYNEQFF
TRBV7-9 few - CASTSPVSSTDTQYF
TRBV5-1 - - CASSLVVGNTEAFF
TRBV5-1 few - CASSLVGQFNEKLFF
TRBV7-2 few - CASSLEEGSSYTQYF
TRBV7-6 - - CASSRSGILNTEAFF
TRBV12-3/TRBV12-4 once - CASSPRVTLTGELFF